This T cell receptor beta chain was captured in a study of shared clonotypes between healthy human individuals. The donors were adults (healthy and HIV-negative) with no recent acute infections or vaccinations. Authors' methods: Filtering differed, since immunoSEQ gave only junction sequences and no quality scores. TCRdb keeps only in-frame clones here, not all; method: immunoSEQ multiplex PCR. The V and J calls and clone size come from that table; D and trimming were worked out from the DNA. The repertoire has approximately 500,000 clones, 81% of them found once; the top ten carry roughly 13%. Germline V gene data show CDR1 as SGHTA and CDR2 as FQGNSA. V lost 1 base to trimming and J lost 6 bases; unmatched junction nucleotides: 5. CDR3 length equals 14 residues.

Material for sequencing was PBMCs. The chain recombines TRBV7-2 with TRBJ1-1; 7 nucleotides align to TRBD1. This clonotype was sampled from a woman aged 40 to 49 in good health. Some clones in this sample may be carry-over from other donors' samples. DNA for the CDR3: TGTGCCAGCAGCTTAGACAGGGGAGGGGCTGAAGCTTTCTTT. Protein: CASSLDRGGAEAFF.